These 12 T cell receptor beta chains originate from one sample sequenced in a study of OX40 agonist ivuxolimab in advanced cancers. Library construction relied on the immunoSEQ multiplex PCR assay. TCRdb holds this immuneACCESS table with in-frame rearrangements only. Some clones are missing; in checked studies, unresolved V genes explain under half, and the rest has no known cause. For this sample there are tens of thousands of clones; 85% to 95% appear just once. The ten most abundant clones make up more than 4.5% of the sample. Source: CD4+ or CD8+ T cells sorted from blood, taken in a trial of the OX40 agonist ivuxolimab. The receptors here all came from an adult with an advanced solid tumor such as melanoma, head and neck, liver or kidney cancer.

The rearrangement uses TRBV15 and TRBJ2-5; a weak D match, TRBD1 (5 bases). In germline, CDR1 is LNHNV, CDR2 YYDKDF (reference sequence). Trimming left V 3 bases short and J 5 bases short, with 13 bases between. The CDR3 sequence is 14 residues long. CDR3 nucleotides: TGTGCCACCAGCAGCGCTAGGGGCGGCGAGACCCAGTACTTC. As protein: CATSSARGGETQYF.

The V and J genes are TRBV9 and TRBJ2-7; the match to TRBD2 covers 11 bases. This CDR3 has 18 residues. V lost 0 bases to trimming and J lost 0 bases; unmatched junction nucleotides: 8. Germline V CDR1 and CDR2: SGDLS, YYNGEE. CDR3 region: CASSVGGVAGGPSYEQYF. The CDR3 DNA follows: TGTGCCAGCAGCGTAGGTGGAGTAGCGGGGGGGCCCTCCTACGAGCAGTACTTC.

J is TRBJ2-7 and V is TRBV11-2; 7 positions match TRBD1. The CDR3 spans 17 residues. Germline CDR1 is SGHAT and CDR2 is FQNNGV. Trimming removed 0 bases from V and 1 base from J; junction bases left unmatched: 9. CDR3 in amino acids: CASSLDPRQGWSYEQYF. The CDR3 nucleotides read TGTGCCAGCAGCTTAGACCCCCGACAGGGATGGTCCTACGAGCAGTACTTC.

This rearrangement joins TRBV27 to TRBJ2-7, with TRBD1 identical over 10 bases. The V gene's germline CDR1 is MNHEY and CDR2 SMNVEV (reference sequence). V shed 7 bases and J 3 bases; nucleotides not matched to a gene: 9. CDR3 length: 15 residues. The CDR3 here is CASIAYGTGVYEQYF. CDR3 DNA: TGTGCCAGCATCGCCTACGGGACAGGGGTCTACGAGCAGTACTTC.

The rearrangement links TRBV15 to TRBJ1-2, with D uncertain. The CDR3 has 13 amino acids. Germline CDR1 and CDR2: LNHNV and YYDKDF (reference sequence). Trimming took 5 bases from V and 4 from J, leaving 11 bases between them. CDR3 sequence reads: CATSPRGSYGYTF. CDR3 nucleotides: TGTGCCACCAGCCCCCGGGGTAGCTATGGCTACACCTTC.

This chain uses TRBV4-3 with TRBJ1-5, with D unclear. The CDR3 totals 13 residues. The V end lost 5 bases, the J end lost 1 base, and 6 bases lay between the germline ends. Germline CDR1 is LGHNA and CDR2 is YSLEER. CDR3 DNA: TGCGCCAGCAGCTCGGACAGCAATCAGCCCCAGCATTTT. It translates to CASSSDSNQPQHF.

V usage is TRBV19 and J usage is TRBJ2-7; TRBD1 matches 9 bases. Trimming cost V 3 bases and J 0 bases; bases outside gene matches: 9. CDR1 LNHDA and CDR2 SQIVND come from the germline V gene (reference sequence). The CDR3 totals 17 residues. CDR3 amino acids: CASSIPSGTGPSYEQYF. DNA of the CDR3: TGTGCCAGTAGTATTCCTTCGGGGACAGGGCCCTCCTACGAGCAGTACTTC.

The chain is built from TRBV6-6 and TRBJ1-5, with D possibly TRBD1 on 6 matching bases. The CDR3 is made up of 14 amino acids. Trimming left V 5 bases short and J 5 bases short, with 13 bases between. Looked up from germline, CDR1 is MNHNY and CDR2 is SVGAGI (reference sequence). The DNA of the CDR3 is TGTGCCAGCAGTCGGACAGAGGAATATCAGCCCCAGCATTTT. It is translated as CASSRTEEYQPQHF.

This clone was seen only once. The chain recombines TRBV7-3 with TRBJ2-2; D ambiguous. V dropped 2 bases and J dropped 6 bases, with 1 base sitting between them. Per germline, CDR1 SGHTA and CDR2 FQGTGA. The CDR3 sequence is 11 residues long. CDR3 sequence: CASSLAGELFF. In DNA form, the CDR3 reads TGTGCCAGCAGCTTAGCCGGGGAGCTGTTTTTT. Full variable domain (outside the CDR3, taken from reference TRBV7-3 and TRBJ2-2): GAGVSQTPSNKVTEKGKYVELRCDPISGHTALYWYRQSLGQGPEFLIYFQGTGAADDSGLPNDRFFAVRPEGSVSTLKIQRTERGDSAVYLCASSLAGELFFGEGSRLTVL.

The genes are TRBV15 and TRBJ2-7; D remains unclear. V shed 3 bases and J shed 1 base, with 10 bases lying between them. CDR1 and CDR2 (germline): LNHNV, YYDKDF (reference sequence). The CDR3 extends over 14 amino acids. This CDR3 is CATSSKETSYEQYF. Written as DNA, the CDR3 is TGTGCCACCAGCAGCAAGGAGACTTCCTACGAGCAGTACTTC.

This rearrangement joins TRBV7-2 to TRBJ2-3; 12 nucleotides align to TRBD2. Germline V lookup: CDR1 SGHTA, CDR2 FQGNSA. This CDR3 comprises 16 residues. J gave up 6 bases and V 0 bases, and 4 bases lay outside the gene matches. For the CDR3, the DNA is TGTGCCAGCAGCTTAGCTCTAGCGGGAGGGTGGGATACGCAGTATTTT. Its translation: CASSLALAGGWDTQYF.

The chain joins TRBV7-6 to TRBJ2-5, with D possibly TRBD1 on 5 matching bases. Germline-derived CDR1 and CDR2 are SGHVS and FNYEAQ. Trimming took 5 bases from V and 2 from J, leaving 9 bases between them. The CDR3 consists of 13 residues. CDR3 nucleotides: TGTGCCAGCAGCACGACAGTACAAGAGACCCAGTACTTC. Amino acids: CASSTTVQETQYF. The variable domain in full, with the rest retrieved from reference TRBV7-6 and TRBJ2-5, is GAGVSQSPRYKVTKRGQDVALRCDPISGHVSLYWYRQALGQGPEFLTYFNYEAQQDKSGLPNDRFSAERPEGSISTLTIQRTEQRDSAMYRCASSTTVQETQYFGPGTRLLVL.